The 28 T cell receptor beta chains given below trace back to one sample, sequenced in a study of regulatory T cells in long-lasting Graves disease. Time point of the sample: newly diagnosed GD, antithyroid drugs for less than 3 months. Isolated PBMC RNA provided the starting material for the TCR library. Construction of TCR beta libraries relied on iRepertoire HTBI primers and on Arm-PCR targeting CDR3 regions. MiXCR, applied by TCRdb to the multiplex PCR reads, yields one record per CDR3 protein. Among about 320,000 distinct CDR3 sequences listed, about 20% were seen once. The sequencing used peripheral blood mononuclear cells (PBMCs), collected at new diagnosis, from a patient treated with antithyroid drugs. The origin of the receptors is a female donor with Graves disease.

This clonotype was recorded at least ten times. The rearrangement links TRBV12-3 or TRBV12-4 to TRBJ2-3, with 10 bases aligning to TRBD2. This CDR3 is built from 15 residues. The V gene end was trimmed by 6 bases and the J gene end by 7 bases; junction bases not matched to a gene: 10. CDR3 protein: CASSLAGVLLNTQYF. The CDR3 bases are TGTGCCAGCAGCCTAGCGGGAGTTCTATTGAATACGCAGTATTTT.

This clonotype came up a few times. The V call is TRBV4-1, the J call TRBJ1-4, with D possibly matching TRBD1 (5 bases). Trimming cost V 0 bases and J 4 bases, with 21 bases left between them. The CDR3 is 19 residues long. CDR1 and CDR2 from the germline V gene are MGHRA and YSYEKL. Written as DNA, the CDR3 is TGCGCCAGCAGCCAAGATTATATTGAGGGATGGGGGGTTAATGAAAAACTGTTTTTT. Protein: CASSQDYIEGWGVNEKLFF.

Worth noting for this clonotype: This may be a read error: a much more frequent sequence differs by one nucleotide. The CDR3 region has the DNA TGTGCCAGTAGTATCAGGACAGGCGGCTACGAGCAGTACTTC. This encodes CASSIRTGGYEQYF. J is TRBJ2-7 and V is TRBV19; 7 nucleotides line up with TRBD1. The germline V gene encodes CDR1 LNHDA and CDR2 SQIVND (reference sequence). After removal of 3 bases from V and 3 bases from J, the junction contained 5 bases not matched to a gene. CDR3 length: 14 residues.

At least ten counts were recorded for this clonotype. This chain connects TRBV3-1 to TRBJ2-1; possible D gene TRBD2, 6 bases. The CDR3 is 15 amino acids. The germline V gene has CDR1 LGHDT and CDR2 YNNKEL (reference sequence). Deletions cut 1 base from V and 8 bases from J, with 15 bases between. The CDR3 DNA sequence: TGTGCCAGCAGCCAAGTGGAGGGAGTGATCCATGAGCAGTTCTTC. Protein: CASSQVEGVIHEQFF.

This chain uses TRBV19 with TRBJ1-4, with 8 nucleotides matching TRBD1. CDR3 length equals 15 residues. Trimming took 6 bases from V and 0 from J; bases not matched to a gene: 3. Germline V gene lookup returns CDR1 LNHDA and CDR2 SQIVND (reference sequence). CDR3 amino acids: CASRSDRATNEKLFF. The DNA of the CDR3 is TGTGCCAGTAGATCGGACAGGGCAACTAATGAAAAACTGTTTTTT. Full variable domain (outside the CDR3, taken from reference TRBV19 and TRBJ1-4): DGGITQSPKYLFRKEGQNVTLSCEQNLNHDAMYWYRQDPGQGLRLIYYSQIVNDFQKGDIAEGYSVSREKKESFPLTVTSAQKNPTAFYLCASRSDRATNEKLFFGSGTQLSVL.

This clonotype was seen ten or more times. The chain combines TRBV20-1 with TRBJ2-5; possibly TRBD2 for D (6 bases). V lost 6 bases and J lost 2, with 19 bases in between. Germline values: CDR1 DFQATT, CDR2 SNEGSKA (reference sequence). The CDR3 runs 15 residues. CDR3: CSAATDSGTQETQYF. The CDR3 coding sequence is TGCAGTGCCGCGACTGACTCCGGGACTCAAGAGACCCAGTACTTC.

This clonotype showed up many times. The V and J genes are TRBV2 and TRBJ2-7; 9 bases map to TRBD1. The V gene end was trimmed by 7 bases and the J gene end by 0 bases; junction bases not matched to a gene: 10. The germline CDR1 and CDR2 sequences are SNHLY and FYNNEI. The CDR3 totals 16 residues. The CDR3 loop is CASTPRTGVPSYEQYF. CDR3 nucleotides: TGTGCCAGCACCCCCCGGACAGGGGTGCCCTCCTACGAGCAGTACTTC.

This clonotype was counted at least ten times. The CDR3: CASSLVSPGPPFGSPLHF. In DNA, the CDR3 is TGTGCCAGCAGCTTAGTGTCCCCGGGACCCCCTTTCGGTTCACCCCTCCACTTT. The V gene is TRBV7-2, the J gene TRBJ1-6; tentatively, D is TRBD1 (5 bases). This CDR3 contains 18 residues. With 1 base removed from V and 9 bases from J, the gap between germline ends came to 22 bases. CDR1 and CDR2 from the germline V gene are SGHTA and FQGNSA.

This clonotype was seen ten or more times. The gene calls are TRBV11-3 and TRBJ2-1, with D unclear. Germline V gives CDR1 SGHNT, CDR2 YENEEA. The CDR3 has 11 residues. V was trimmed by 6 bases and J by 5 bases, leaving 5 bases between them. The CDR3 nucleotides are TGTGCCAGCAGTTTAAACAATGAGCAGTTCTTC. Translating gives CASSLNNEQFF.

This clonotype was found a few times. The chain combines TRBV29-1 with TRBJ1-2, with 7 positions matching TRBD1. Germline trimming cut 7 bases from V and 8 bases from J; bases unmatched to any gene: 13. Germline CDR1 is SQVTM and CDR2 is ANQGSEA. The CDR3 is made up of 13 amino acids. CDR3 sequence: CSGDRASEFGYTF. CDR3 nucleotide sequence: TGCAGCGGTGACAGGGCCTCGGAATTCGGCTACACCTTC.

This clonotype was seen many times. The chain is built from TRBV20-1 and TRBJ2-5, with D perhaps matching TRBD2 (5 bases). CDR3 length equals 13 residues. V was trimmed by 3 bases and J by 2 bases, leaving 10 bases between them. The germline CDR1 and CDR2 sequences are DFQATT and SNEGSKA (reference sequence). CDR3 sequence reads: CSASGLMQETQYF. The CDR3 DNA is TGCAGTGCTAGTGGACTTATGCAAGAGACCCAGTACTTC.

This clonotype has a count of ten or more. The rearrangement links TRBV12-3 or TRBV12-4 to TRBJ2-7; the D gene is possibly TRBD2 (7 bases). The CDR3 is 15 amino acids. The V end was cut by 3 bases, the J end by 6 bases, with 18 bases between. DNA for the CDR3: TGTGCCAGCAGTTTCGGGGGGCAGGTATCCGGCGAGCAGTACTTC. Its translation: CASSFGGQVSGEQYF.

The table lists this clonotype with a few counts. A far more abundant clone sits one base away, making this likely a read error. The chain couples TRBV10-3 to TRBJ2-7; D is perhaps TRBD2 (6 bases). CDR1 ENHRY and CDR2 SYGVKD come from the germline V gene. The CDR3 covers 16 residues. The CDR3 here is CASSEARRVGAYEQYF. The CDR3 DNA is TGTGCCAGCAGTGAAGCCAGGAGGGTCGGTGCGTACGAGCAGTACTTC.

This clonotype was observed at least ten times. V gene TRBV27 combines with J gene TRBJ2-2, with 9 bases fitting TRBD2. This CDR3 comprises 15 residues. The germline gives CDR1 MNHEY, CDR2 SMNVEV (reference sequence). Unmatched junction bases numbered 2, after V lost 4 bases and J lost 2 bases. CDR3 loop: CASSYLAGNTGELFF. The DNA for the CDR3 is TGTGCCAGCAGTTACCTAGCGGGAAACACCGGGGAGCTGTTTTTT.

This clonotype was seen ten or more times. The chain recombines TRBV27 with TRBJ2-1, with D hard to call. V was clipped by 5 bases and J by 9 bases, with 11 bases between them. The CDR3 has 12 amino acids. Germline CDR1 and CDR2: MNHEY and SMNVEV (reference sequence). The CDR3 DNA reads TGTGCCAGCAGTCCCCCGGTGGGTGAGCAGTTCTTC. Amino acid sequence: CASSPPVGEQFF.

Ten or more counts support this clonotype. V gene TRBV27 combines with J gene TRBJ2-3, with 14 bases aligning to TRBD2. The CDR3 has 19 amino acids. The V and J ends lost 5 bases and 2 bases, in that order; junction bases with no gene match: 12. Germline CDR1 MNHEY, CDR2 SMNVEV (reference sequence). The CDR3 reads CASSPLATSGRVSTDTQYF. The CDR3 region has the DNA TGTGCCAGCAGTCCATTGGCGACTAGCGGGAGGGTTTCCACAGATACGCAGTATTTT.

This clonotype was seen many times. This sequence joins TRBV12-3 or TRBV12-4 and TRBJ1-5; 7 positions match TRBD1. V trimming: 7 bases; J trimming: 7 bases; junction bases outside the gene matches: 4. There are 12 residues in the CDR3. CDR3: CASNRGLQPQHF. In nucleotides, the CDR3 is TGTGCCAGCAACAGGGGACTCCAGCCCCAGCATTTT.

Many counts were recorded for this clonotype. This chain connects TRBV7-9 to TRBJ2-1; 9 bases agree with TRBD2. This CDR3 has 16 amino acids. The V gene's germline CDR1 is SEHNR and CDR2 FQNEAQ (reference sequence). The V and J ends lost 6 bases and 4 bases, in that order; junction bases with no gene match: 10. The chain's CDR3 is CASRRLRAGGYNEQFF. In DNA form, the CDR3 reads TGTGCCAGCAGACGACTCCGGGCGGGAGGGTACAATGAGCAGTTCTTC. The whole variable domain, remainder taken from reference TRBV7-9 and TRBJ2-1, is DTGVSQNPRHKITKRGQNVTFRCDPISEHNRLYWYRQTLGQGPEFLTYFQNEAQLEKSRLLSDRFSAERPKGSFSTLEIQRTEQGDSAMYLCASRRLRAGGYNEQFFGPGTRLTVL.

Ten or more counts support this clonotype. This chain links TRBV2 with TRBJ2-7, with D maybe TRBD2 (5 bases). This CDR3 has 13 amino acids. Germline values: CDR1 SNHLY, CDR2 FYNNEI. V was pared by 6 bases and J by 0 bases, with 9 bases between. CDR3 amino acids: CASSRGSSYEQYF. The CDR3 nucleotides read TGTGCCAGCAGCCGAGGGAGCTCCTACGAGCAGTACTTC.

This clonotype was recorded at least ten times. The rearrangement joins TRBV2 to TRBJ2-2; 7 nucleotides align to TRBD2. V lost 2 bases, J lost 3 bases, and 9 bases stayed unmatched. This CDR3 region has 17 residues. CDR1 is SNHLY, CDR2 FYNNEI, per germline. The CDR3 DNA reads TGTGCCAGCAGTGAAATGGGCCCTAGCGGATACACCGGGGAGCTGTTTTTT. The encoded protein is CASSEMGPSGYTGELFF.

The genes are TRBV3-1 and TRBJ2-5; D assignment may be TRBD1 or TRBD2 (5 bases each). CDR3 length: 14 residues. The germline CDR1 and CDR2 sequences are LGHDT and YNNKEL (reference sequence). Trimming shortened V by 2 bases and J by 2 bases, and 9 bases separated the two germline ends. Here the CDR3 DNA reads TGTGCCAGCAGCCAATGGGGGAGACAAGAGACCCAGTACTTC. Protein: CASSQWGRQETQYF.

This clonotype was counted between two and nine times. At one end the junction does not follow the germline gene, possibly because of a read error. The chain is built from TRBV19 and TRBJ2-5, with D tentatively TRBD1 (6 bases). This CDR3 has 15 amino acids. Per the germline V gene, CDR1 is LNHDA and CDR2 is SQIVND (reference sequence). CDR3 coding DNA: TGTGCCAGTAGTTCCATCGACAGGCCCCAAGAGGCCCAGTACTTC. It encodes CASSSIDRPQEAQYF. The full variable domain, completed using reference TRBV19 and TRBJ2-5, is DGGITQSPKYLFRKEGQNVTLSCEQNLNHDAMYWYRQDPGQGLRLIYYSQIVNDFQKGDIAEGYSVSREKKESFPLTVTSAQKNPTAFYLCASSSIDRPQEAQYFGPGTRLLVL.

This clonotype was counted at least ten times. In DNA form, the CDR3 reads TGTGCCATCACCGGGCGCGACAATGAGCAGTTCTTC. The encoded protein is CAITGRDNEQFF. The chain has TRBV10-3 and TRBJ2-1; D gene unclear. The V gene lost 7 bases and the J gene lost 5 bases, with 9 bases spanning the gap. This CDR3 spans 12 amino acids. Germline V gene lookup returns CDR1 ENHRY and CDR2 SYGVKD.

This clonotype occurred many times. The chain has TRBV6-1 and TRBJ1-1; no definite D call. CDR3 size: 15 residues. V was trimmed by 5 bases and J by 1 base, leaving 14 bases between them. Germline assignment: CDR1 MNHNS and CDR2 SASEGT. The CDR3 loop reads CASSRASNRNTEAFF. The CDR3 DNA reads as TGTGCCAGCAGTCGCGCTTCCAACAGGAACACTGAAGCTTTCTTT.

This clonotype has ten or more counts. This chain connects TRBV13 to TRBJ2-3; D unclear. The CDR3 runs 16 residues. Germline V gene data show CDR1 as PRHDT and CDR2 as FYEKMQ (reference sequence). With 2 bases removed from V and 0 bases from J, the gap between germline ends came to 12 bases. The CDR3 bases are TGTGCCAGCAGCTTATGGGCCCACCCTAGCACAGATACGCAGTATTTT. It specifies CASSLWAHPSTDTQYF.

This clonotype was counted many times. The chain joins TRBV11-2 to TRBJ2-7; D call uncertain. CDR1 is SGHAT, CDR2 FQNNGV, per germline. V lost 5 bases and J lost 0, with 8 bases in between. The CDR3 extends over 13 amino acids. CDR3 in DNA: TGTGCCAGCAGCACCAGTGACTCCTACGAGCAGTACTTC. Translation gives CASSTSDSYEQYF.

J is TRBJ1-3 and V is TRBV10-3; 7 nucleotides align to TRBD1. The CDR3 spans 15 residues. Losses at the gene ends were 4 bases for V and 3 bases for J; bases not matched to a gene: 6. Germline CDR1 and CDR2: ENHRY and SYGVKD. The CDR3 coding sequence is TGTGCCATCAGTGGCCAGACAGGGAGTGGAAACACCATATATTTT. Translating gives CAISGQTGSGNTIYF.

This clonotype was seen only a few times. The chain couples TRBV18 to TRBJ2-7; no clear D gene. This CDR3 spans 11 amino acids. CDR1 and CDR2 (germline): KGHSH, LQKENI. V was pared by 2 bases and J by 5 bases, with 4 bases between. CDR3 DNA sequence: TGTGCCAGCTCACCAGAGGACGAGCAGTACTTC. It yields the protein CASSPEDEQYF.